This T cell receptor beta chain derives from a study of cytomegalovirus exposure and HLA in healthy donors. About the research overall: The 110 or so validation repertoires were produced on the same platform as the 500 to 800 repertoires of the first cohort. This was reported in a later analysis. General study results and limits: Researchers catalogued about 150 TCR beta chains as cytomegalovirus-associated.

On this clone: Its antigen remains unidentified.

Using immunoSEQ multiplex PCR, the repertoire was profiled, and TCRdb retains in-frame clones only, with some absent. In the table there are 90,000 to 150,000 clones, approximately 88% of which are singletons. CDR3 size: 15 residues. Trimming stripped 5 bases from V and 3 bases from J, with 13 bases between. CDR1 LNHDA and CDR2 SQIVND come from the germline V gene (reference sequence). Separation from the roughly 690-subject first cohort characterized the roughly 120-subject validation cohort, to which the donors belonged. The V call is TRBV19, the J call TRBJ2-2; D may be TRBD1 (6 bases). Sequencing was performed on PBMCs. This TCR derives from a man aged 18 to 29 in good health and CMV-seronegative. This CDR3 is CASSGWGLHTGELFF. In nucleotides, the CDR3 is TGTGCCAGTAGTGGGTGGGGGCTCCACACCGGGGAGCTGTTTTTT.